This TCR beta chain was captured in a study of cytotoxic CD8 clonotypes in ibrutinib-treated CLL. Study-level information: By median roughly 74 months, about 12 had progressed and around 15 stayed remitted; responses had been 2 complete and 24 partial. Study-level findings and limits: Baseline clonality was higher than in age-matched healthy donors and moved in step with circulating CD8+ T-cell counts.

The V end lost 0 bases, the J end lost 3 bases, and 10 bases lay between the germline ends. Germline-derived CDR1 and CDR2 are SGHNT and YYREEE (reference sequence). This CDR3 comprises 14 residues. Details on this clone: The target antigen is unknown.

T cells were sequenced at a targeted depth of 1 in 200,000 to 1 in 1 million. Clones were sequenced by immunoSEQ multiplex PCR, and TCRdb holds only the in-frame ones, with some missing. The data hold over 45,000 clones, with roughly 58% observed a single time. The sample was PBMCs, taken at disease progression, from a patient treated with ibrutinib. This TCR was sampled from a human donor with chronic lymphocytic leukemia. This rearrangement joins TRBV5-4 to TRBJ2-7; possibly TRBD1 for D (5 bases). The CDR3 region has the DNA TGTGCCAGCAGCTTGGTAGGGGCTCACTACGAGCAGTACTTC. This sequence encodes CASSLVGAHYEQYF.